This TCR beta chain was documented in a study of Graves' ophthalmopathy and Graves' hyperthyroidism. General study findings and limits: Ophthalmopathy versus stable hyperthyroidism: 13-signature model gave around 85% sensitivity, 81.08% specificity.

This CDR3 comprises 14 residues. Trimming took 0 bases from V and 3 from J, leaving 10 bases between them. Germline loops: CDR1 GTSNPN, CDR2 SVGIG (reference sequence). RNA transcripts were the source from which TCR beta CDR3 regions were amplified. First-round RT-PCR relied on HTBI primers, and a second-round multiplex PCR came next. TCRdb used MiXCR to reprocess the multiplex PCR reads, holding one entry per CDR3 protein. In the table there are 300,000 to 400,000 distinct CDR3 sequences, 15% to 20% of which are singletons. With respect to this clonotype: Its target is unknown. This may arise from a read error, as a much more abundant clone is one base away.

The chain employs TRBV30 and TRBJ2-3; D tentatively fits TRBD1 or TRBD2 (5 bases each). This TCR was sampled from an adult man with Graves' ophthalmopathy. The sequenced sample consisted of peripheral blood. The CDR3 reads CAWSVGPGTDTQYF. CDR3 nucleotide sequence: TGTGCCTGGAGTGTGGGACCGGGTACAGATACGCAGTATTTT.